This T cell receptor (delta chain) came from a study of gammadelta T cells in human blood. TCRdb re-called the RT-PCR reads via CATT. The sample has about 800 delta-chain clones, 45% to 60% seen once; the top ten hold approximately 25%. This clone counts as hyperexpanded. Other DNA sequences from this sample encode an identical CDR3 as well. V trimming: 2 bases; J trimming: 1 base; junction bases outside the gene matches: 2. This CDR3 is 17 amino acids long. Germline CDR1 GEAIGNYY, CDR2 EKD. The TCR was taken from a human donor. The rearrangement links TRDV2 to TRDJ3, with 9 nucleotides matching TRDD3. Sequences were obtained from Vgamma9Vdelta2 gamma-delta T cells from infant blood. In DNA form, the CDR3 reads TGTGCCTGTGACAGTACTGGGGGATCCTGGGACACCCGACAGATGTTTTTC. It specifies CACDSTGGSWDTRQMFF.